A single sample gave rise to the 23 T cell receptor beta chains below, sequenced in a study of shared clonotypes between healthy human individuals. Data came from immunoSEQ multiplex PCR; TCRdb stores just in-frame clones and leaves some out. Found here are under 600,000 clones, about 96% of them singletons; the top ten hold 0.055% to 0.07%. Specimen: naive CD4+ T cells sorted from blood. Subset of the sample: CD45RA+ positively selected. The receptors come from a woman in her 30s in good health.

The chain uses TRBV19 and TRBJ1-5; 7 bases match TRBD1. Losses at the gene ends were 5 bases for V and 5 bases for J; bases not matched to a gene: 12. Germline V gene lookup returns CDR1 LNHDA and CDR2 SQIVND (reference sequence). The CDR3 sequence is 16 residues long. The CDR3 DNA sequence: TGTGCCAGTAGTCTCTCCAGGGGGAAGGCCGATCAGCCCCAGCATTTT. Residues: CASSLSRGKADQPQHF.

This clone was detected only once. The same CDR3 also results from other DNA sequences found in this sample. The chain carries TRBV5-1 and TRBJ2-3; D uncertain. CDR1 SGHRS and CDR2 YFSETQ come from the germline V gene. Trimming stripped 2 bases from V and 4 bases from J, with 5 bases between. CDR3 size: 12 residues. CDR3 in DNA: TGCGCCAGCAGCTTACAATCAGATACGCAGTATTTT. This sequence encodes CASSLQSDTQYF. Full variable domain (remainder filled in from reference TRBV5-1 and TRBJ2-3): KAGVTQTPRYLIKTRGQQVTLSCSPISGHRSVSWYQQTPGQGLQFLFEYFSETQRNKGNFPGRFSGRQFSNSRSEMNVSTLELGDSALYLCASSLQSDTQYFGPGTRLTVL.

V is TRBV6-5 and J is TRBJ2-1, with 9 positions matching TRBD2. The CDR3 consists of 14 residues. The V gene's germline CDR1 is MNHEY and CDR2 SVGAGI. V was clipped by 8 bases and J by 3 bases; unmatched bases: 5. The CDR3 DNA reads as TGTGCCAGCCGCTCTAGCGGGGACTACAATGAGCAGTTCTTC. This gives the protein CASRSSGDYNEQFF.

The chain uses TRBV15 and TRBJ1-4; no firm D call. CDR1 and CDR2 (germline): LNHNV, YYDKDF (reference sequence). This CDR3 comprises 13 residues. The V gene lost 0 bases and the J gene lost 5 bases, with 4 bases spanning the gap. CDR3 protein: CATSRDINEKLFF. For the CDR3, the DNA is TGTGCCACCAGCAGAGATATCAATGAAAAACTGTTTTTT.

V gene TRBV28 combines with J gene TRBJ2-5; D gene ambiguous. The DNA end lines up better with TRBJ2-7; the J call may be wrong. The CDR3 contains 14 residues. The germline V gene has CDR1 MDHEN and CDR2 SYDVKM. CDR3 DNA sequence: TGTGCCAGCAGTTTGTCAGGAGCGAACTACGAGCAGTACTTC. It encodes CASSLSGANYEQYF.

The V and J genes are TRBV9 and TRBJ2-7, with D perhaps assigned TRBD1 or TRBD2 (6 bases each). V lost 3 bases and J lost 2, with 15 bases in between. Per the germline V gene, CDR1 is SGDLS and CDR2 is YYNGEE. CDR3 size: 15 residues. The CDR3 coding sequence is TGTGCCAGCAGCGCTTCGGGGGCGAACACCTACGAGCAGTACTTC. This sequence encodes CASSASGANTYEQYF.

V and J are TRBV7-6 and TRBJ2-3; tentative D call: TRBD1 (6 bases). CDR1 and CDR2 from the germline V gene are SGHVS and FNYEAQ. The CDR3 is 17 residues long. Trimming shortened V by 5 bases and J by 6 bases, and 24 bases separated the two germline ends. The CDR3, as DNA: TGTGCCAGCAGCCCGGGACCTCTCAGGGGACCACAGGATACGCAGTATTTT. This gives the protein CASSPGPLRGPQDTQYF. The full variable domain, completed using reference TRBV7-6 and TRBJ2-3, is GAGVSQSPRYKVTKRGQDVALRCDPISGHVSLYWYRQALGQGPEFLTYFNYEAQQDKSGLPNDRFSAERPEGSISTLTIQRTEQRDSAMYRCASSPGPLRGPQDTQYFGPGTRLTVL.

The J gene is TRBJ2-1, the V gene TRBV2; no definite D call. Per germline, CDR1 SNHLY and CDR2 FYNNEI. Between the trimmed V and J ends, which lost 4 bases and 3 bases, there was a span of 10 bases. The CDR3 consists of 14 residues. The CDR3 protein is CASSAQVFYNEQFF. For the CDR3, the DNA is TGTGCCAGCAGTGCCCAGGTGTTCTACAATGAGCAGTTCTTC.

This rearrangement joins TRBV7-6 to TRBJ1-2, with D possibly matching TRBD1 (6 bases). The length of the CDR3 is 15 residues. In germline, CDR1 is SGHVS, CDR2 FNYEAQ. Trimming removed 1 base from V and 0 bases from J, with 9 bases in between. The CDR3 nucleotides are TGTGCCAGCAGCTTAGACGCAGGGGCTAACTATGGCTACACCTTC. It codes for CASSLDAGANYGYTF.

The chain joins TRBV28 to TRBJ1-5, with D maybe TRBD1 (6 bases). Germline V CDR1 and CDR2: MDHEN, SYDVKM. V was shortened by 5 bases and J by 7 bases, with 9 bases between the two germline ends. This CDR3 is 12 amino acids long. In DNA form, the CDR3 reads TGTGCCAGCAGTGGGCAGGGGCAGCCCCAGCATTTT. Protein sequence: CASSGQGQPQHF. Using reference TRBV28 and TRBJ1-5 for the parts outside the CDR3, the full variable domain is DVKVTQSSRYLVKRTGEKVFLECVQDMDHENMFWYRQDPGLGLRLIYFSYDVKMKEKGDIPEGYSVSREKKERFSLILESASTNQTSMYLCASSGQGQPQHFGDGTRLSIL.

The J gene is TRBJ2-1, the V gene TRBV15, with TRBD2 identical over 14 bases. Looked up from germline, CDR1 is LNHNV and CDR2 is YYDKDF (reference sequence). With 3 bases clipped from V and 7 bases from J, the junction kept 11 bases outside the gene matches. The CDR3 consists of 18 residues. The CDR3 reads CATSSPGLAGDVVNEQFF. In DNA, the CDR3 is TGTGCCACCAGCAGCCCGGGACTAGCGGGAGATGTGGTTAATGAGCAGTTCTTC.

The chain joins TRBV7-8 to TRBJ2-1; the D is unclear. This CDR3 is built from 13 residues. Germline-derived CDR1 and CDR2 are SGHVS and FQNEAQ. Trimming pared 1 base from V and 4 bases from J, leaving 5 bases between. The CDR3 sequence: CASSLGRYNEQFF. DNA of the CDR3: TGTGCCAGCAGCTTAGGACGGTACAATGAGCAGTTCTTC. The full variable domain, completed using reference TRBV7-8 and TRBJ2-1, is GAGVSQSPRYKVAKRGQDVALRCDPISGHVSLFWYQQALGQGPEFLTYFQNEAQLDKSGLPSDRFFAERPEGSVSTLKIQRTQQEDSAVYLCASSLGRYNEQFFGPGTRLTVL.

The rearrangement uses TRBV5-8 and TRBJ2-7; D is perhaps TRBD1 or TRBD2 (6 bases each). V lost 6 bases and J 7 bases, leaving 26 bases between the germline ends. Germline-derived CDR1 and CDR2 are SGHTS and YDEGEE. The CDR3 totals 16 residues. The CDR3 reads CASTSLQGRRREEQYF. The CDR3 DNA is TGTGCCAGCACCTCTTTACAGGGTCGGCGCCGGGAGGAGCAGTACTTC.

This clone appeared a single time. J is TRBJ1-6 and V is TRBV6-6, with D perhaps TRBD1 (5 bases). V shed 6 bases and J shed 7 bases, with 13 bases lying between them. Germline V gene lookup returns CDR1 MNHNY and CDR2 SVGAGI (reference sequence). The CDR3 sequence is 14 residues long. The CDR3 region has the DNA TGTGCCAGCAGCGCGGGACTGACAAATTCACCCCTCCACTTT. Protein: CASSAGLTNSPLHF.

V gene TRBV19 combines with J gene TRBJ2-7; 7 bases fit TRBD2. V gave up 3 bases and J gave up 2 bases; unmatched junction bases: 4. The CDR3 extends over 14 amino acids. Germline-derived CDR1 and CDR2 are LNHDA and SQIVND (reference sequence). CDR3 sequence reads: CASSIQRGTYEQYF. CDR3 DNA sequence: TGTGCCAGTAGTATCCAGCGGGGAACCTACGAGCAGTACTTC.

J is TRBJ1-1 and V is TRBV10-3, with TRBD1 identical over 9 bases. J lost 7 bases, V lost 0 bases, and 3 bases had no gene match. CDR3 length equals 14 residues. Germline V gene lookup returns CDR1 ENHRY and CDR2 SYGVKD. As DNA, the CDR3 is TGTGCCATCAGTGAGTCACGACAGGGGGTTGAAGCTTTCTTT. This gives the protein CAISESRQGVEAFF.

J is TRBJ2-2 and V is TRBV28, with a possible D match to TRBD1 (5 bases). With 6 bases removed from V and 0 bases from J, the gap between germline ends came to 14 bases. The CDR3 sequence is 16 residues long. Looked up from germline, CDR1 is MDHEN and CDR2 is SYDVKM. CDR3 loop: CASRYTGTTNTGELFF. For the CDR3, the DNA is TGTGCCAGCAGATACACAGGAACCACGAACACCGGGGAGCTGTTTTTT. The full variable domain, with the rest looked up from reference TRBV28 and TRBJ2-2, is DVKVTQSSRYLVKRTGEKVFLECVQDMDHENMFWYRQDPGLGLRLIYFSYDVKMKEKGDIPEGYSVSREKKERFSLILESASTNQTSMYLCASRYTGTTNTGELFFGEGSRLTVL.

The chain couples TRBV27 to TRBJ2-4; 8 bases align to TRBD2. This CDR3 contains 16 residues. The germline V gene encodes CDR1 MNHEY and CDR2 SMNVEV (reference sequence). The trim removed 5 bases at V and 2 bases at J, leaving 8 bases unmatched. The CDR3 region is CASSPGLARPKNIQYF. CDR3 coding DNA: TGTGCCAGCAGTCCCGGACTAGCTCGGCCCAAAAACATTCAGTACTTC.

This rearrangement joins TRBV6-5 to TRBJ2-7; perhaps D is TRBD1 or TRBD2 (5 bases each). CDR1 and CDR2 from the germline V gene are MNHEY and SVGAGI. The V and J ends lost 5 bases and 2 bases respectively, with 13 bases between them. The CDR3 length is 14 residues. CDR3: CASSPGTSTYEQYF. The CDR3 DNA is TGTGCCAGCAGTCCTGGGACGTCTACCTACGAGCAGTACTTC.

This clone was observed once. The V and J genes are TRBV6-4 and TRBJ2-1, with TRBD2 identical over 8 bases. The V gene's germline CDR1 is MRHNA and CDR2 SNTAGT. The ends lost 6 bases at V and 6 bases at J; junction bases unmatched: 13. CDR3 length: 16 amino acids. The CDR3 reads CASSLHPTGTSNEQFF. The DNA for the CDR3 is TGTGCCAGCAGCCTGCACCCAACCGGGACTAGCAATGAGCAGTTCTTC.

V gene TRBV28 combines with J gene TRBJ1-1; TRBD1 might be the D (6 bases). Trimming took 7 bases from V and 6 from J, leaving 21 bases between them. CDR3 length equals 15 residues. Germline CDR1 is MDHEN and CDR2 is SYDVKM. In DNA, the CDR3 is TGTGCCAGCACCCCTATCATCCAGGGGCGGGCTGAAGCTTTCTTT. This gives the protein CASTPIIQGRAEAFF.

The V call is TRBV2, the J call TRBJ2-1, with 7 bases matching TRBD2. Germline CDR1 reads SNHLY; CDR2 reads FYNNEI. The CDR3 totals 14 residues. V trimming: 6 bases; J trimming: 6 bases; junction bases outside the gene matches: 8. The CDR3 region has the DNA TGTGCCAGCAGGGCGAACGGGGGGAGCAATGAGCAGTTCTTC. It codes for CASRANGGSNEQFF. Full variable domain (remainder filled in from reference TRBV2 and TRBJ2-1): EPEVTQTPSHQVTQMGQEVILRCVPISNHLYFYWYRQILGQKVEFLVSFYNNEISEKSEIFDDQFSVERPDGSNFTLKIRSTKLEDSAMYFCASRANGGSNEQFFGPGTRLTVL.

J is TRBJ2-7 and V is TRBV2; D uncertain. Trimming shortened V by 8 bases and J by 0 bases, and 11 bases separated the two germline ends. The CDR3 is made up of 13 amino acids. Germline CDR1 and CDR2: SNHLY and FYNNEI. CDR3 residues: CASRVTSSYEQYF. The CDR3 DNA follows: TGTGCCAGCCGGGTTACAAGCTCCTACGAGCAGTACTTC. Full variable domain (remainder filled in from reference TRBV2 and TRBJ2-7): EPEVTQTPSHQVTQMGQEVILRCVPISNHLYFYWYRQILGQKVEFLVSFYNNEISEKSEIFDDQFSVERPDGSNFTLKIRSTKLEDSAMYFCASRVTSSYEQYFGPGTRLTVT.